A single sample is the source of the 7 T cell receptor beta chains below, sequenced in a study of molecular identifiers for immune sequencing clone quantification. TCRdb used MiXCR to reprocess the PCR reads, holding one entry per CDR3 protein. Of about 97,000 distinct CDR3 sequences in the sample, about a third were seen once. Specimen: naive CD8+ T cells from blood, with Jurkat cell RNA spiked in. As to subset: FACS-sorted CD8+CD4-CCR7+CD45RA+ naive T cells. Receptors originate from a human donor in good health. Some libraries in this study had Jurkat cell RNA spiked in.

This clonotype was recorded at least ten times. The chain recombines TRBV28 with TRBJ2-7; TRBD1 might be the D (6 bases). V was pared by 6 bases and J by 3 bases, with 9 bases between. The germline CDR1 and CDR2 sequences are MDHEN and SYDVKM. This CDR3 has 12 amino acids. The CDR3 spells CASSDRSYEQYF. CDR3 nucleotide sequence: TGTGCCAGCAGCGACAGGAGCTACGAGCAGTACTTC. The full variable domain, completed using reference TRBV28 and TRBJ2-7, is DVKVTQSSRYLVKRTGEKVFLECVQDMDHENMFWYRQDPGLGLRLIYFSYDVKMKEKGDIPEGYSVSREKKERFSLILESASTNQTSMYLCASSDRSYEQYFGPGTRLTVT.

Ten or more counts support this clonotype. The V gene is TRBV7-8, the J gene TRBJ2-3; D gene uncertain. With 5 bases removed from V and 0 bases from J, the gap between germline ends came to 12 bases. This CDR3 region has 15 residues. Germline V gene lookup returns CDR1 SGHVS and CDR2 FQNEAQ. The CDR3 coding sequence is TGTGCCAGCAGCGAGACTGCCACTAGCACAGATACGCAGTATTTT. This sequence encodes CASSETATSTDTQYF.

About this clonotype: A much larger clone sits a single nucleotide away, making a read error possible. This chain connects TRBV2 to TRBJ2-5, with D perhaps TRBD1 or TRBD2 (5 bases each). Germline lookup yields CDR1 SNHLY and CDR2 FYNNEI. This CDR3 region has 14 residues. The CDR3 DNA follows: TGTGCCGGCAGCTCCGGGACCAAAAAAGAGACCCAGTACTTC. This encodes CAGSSGTKKETQYF.

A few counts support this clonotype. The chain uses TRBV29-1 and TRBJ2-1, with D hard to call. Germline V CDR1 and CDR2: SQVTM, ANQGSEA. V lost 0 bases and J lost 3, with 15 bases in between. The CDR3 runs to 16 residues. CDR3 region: CSVEDVSRILYNEQFF. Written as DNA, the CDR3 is TGCAGCGTTGAAGACGTTAGCCGGATCCTCTACAATGAGCAGTTCTTC.

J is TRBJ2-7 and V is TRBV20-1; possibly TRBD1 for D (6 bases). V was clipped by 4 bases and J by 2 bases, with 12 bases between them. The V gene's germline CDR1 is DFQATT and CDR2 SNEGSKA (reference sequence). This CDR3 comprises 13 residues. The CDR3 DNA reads TGCAGTGCTAAGACGGACAGACCCTACGAGCAGTACTTC. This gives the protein CSAKTDRPYEQYF.

As DNA, the CDR3 is TGCAGTGCTAGGGGGCCGGGCGGTGAGACCCAGTACTTC. Its protein product is CSARGPGGETQYF. The chain uses TRBV20-1 and TRBJ2-5; a possible D gene is TRBD1 (5 bases). The germline V and J ends were trimmed by 3 bases and 5 bases, with 13 bases remaining between them. Germline values: CDR1 DFQATT, CDR2 SNEGSKA (reference sequence). CDR3 length: 13 amino acids.

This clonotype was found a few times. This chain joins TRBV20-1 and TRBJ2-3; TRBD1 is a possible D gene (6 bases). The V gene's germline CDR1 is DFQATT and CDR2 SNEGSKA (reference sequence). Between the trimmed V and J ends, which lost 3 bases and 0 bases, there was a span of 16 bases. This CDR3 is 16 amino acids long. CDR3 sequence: CSARDWDTPSTDTQYF. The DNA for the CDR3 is TGCAGTGCTAGGGATTGGGACACCCCTAGCACAGATACGCAGTATTTT.